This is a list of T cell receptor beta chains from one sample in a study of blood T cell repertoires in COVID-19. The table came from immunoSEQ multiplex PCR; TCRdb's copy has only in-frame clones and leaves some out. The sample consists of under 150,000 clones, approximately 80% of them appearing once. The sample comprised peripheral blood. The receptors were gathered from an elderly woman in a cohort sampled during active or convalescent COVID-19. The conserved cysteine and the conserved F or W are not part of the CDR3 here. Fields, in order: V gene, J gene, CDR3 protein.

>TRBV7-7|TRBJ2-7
ASSLNGEQY
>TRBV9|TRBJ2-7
ASSVKWGSSYEQY
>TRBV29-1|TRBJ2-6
SVDQAGELSGANVLT
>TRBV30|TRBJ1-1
AWNMGLNTEAF
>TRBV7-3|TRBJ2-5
ASSLGVAGGPQETQY
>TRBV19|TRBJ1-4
ASSIKRENEKLF
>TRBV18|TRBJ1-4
ASSPPQGSNEKLF
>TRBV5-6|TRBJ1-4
ASSLELREKLF
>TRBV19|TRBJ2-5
ASKKTSGVSKGGETQY
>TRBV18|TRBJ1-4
ASSPQGQATNEKLF
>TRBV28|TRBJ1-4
AIALGAEEKLF
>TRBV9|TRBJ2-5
ASSVHQDRDQETQY
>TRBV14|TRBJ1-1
ASNRQGVHTEAF
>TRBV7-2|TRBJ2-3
ASSFSGTATDTQY
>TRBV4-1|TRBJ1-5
ASSQENRPDYSNQPQH
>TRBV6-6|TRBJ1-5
ASSYSRGLRNQPQH
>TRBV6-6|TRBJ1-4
ASSSTGTMPEKLF
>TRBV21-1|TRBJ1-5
ASSRGQAVSQPQH
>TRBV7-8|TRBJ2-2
ASSLVTSGGRNTGELF
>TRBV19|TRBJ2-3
ATNLAGDTDTQY
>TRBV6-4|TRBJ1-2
ASSDSGGRGYT
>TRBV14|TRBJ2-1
ASSRTWDRVTNNEQF
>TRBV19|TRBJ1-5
ASSIETGRDQPQH
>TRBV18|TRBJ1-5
ASSQTGGNQPQH
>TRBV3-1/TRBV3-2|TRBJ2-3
ASSMRQGSDTQY
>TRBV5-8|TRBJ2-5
ASSVVGVAETQY
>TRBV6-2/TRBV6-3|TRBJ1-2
ASSYGQVYGYT
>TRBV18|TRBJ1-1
ASSPRQGANTEAF
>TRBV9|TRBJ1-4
ASSTFREANEKLF
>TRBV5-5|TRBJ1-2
ASSTDRVYSGYT
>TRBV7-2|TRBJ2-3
ASSPSGGAVWDTQY
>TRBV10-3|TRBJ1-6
ASGQNNSPLH
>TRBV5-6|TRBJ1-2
ASSLVGQGVYGYT
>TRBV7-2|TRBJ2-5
ASSPRVGLGLETQY
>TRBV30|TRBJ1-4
AWSLDRGTNEKLF